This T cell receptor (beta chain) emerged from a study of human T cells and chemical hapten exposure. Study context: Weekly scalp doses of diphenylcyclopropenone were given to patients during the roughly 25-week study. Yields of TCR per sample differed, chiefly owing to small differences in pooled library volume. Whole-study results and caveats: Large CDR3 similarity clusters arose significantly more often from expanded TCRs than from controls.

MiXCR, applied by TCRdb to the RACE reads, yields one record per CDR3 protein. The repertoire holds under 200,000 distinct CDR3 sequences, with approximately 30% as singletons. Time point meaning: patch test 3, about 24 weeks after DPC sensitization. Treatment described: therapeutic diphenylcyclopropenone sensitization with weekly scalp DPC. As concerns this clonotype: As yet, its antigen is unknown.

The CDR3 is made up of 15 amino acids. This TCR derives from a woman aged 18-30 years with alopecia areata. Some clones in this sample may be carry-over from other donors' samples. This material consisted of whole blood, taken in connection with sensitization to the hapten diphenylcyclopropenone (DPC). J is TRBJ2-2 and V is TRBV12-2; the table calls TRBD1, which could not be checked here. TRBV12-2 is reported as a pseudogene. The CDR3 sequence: CASRLGKDSPGDLFF. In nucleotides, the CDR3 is TGTGCAAGTCGCTTAGGGAAGGACAGTCCCGGGGATCTGTTTTTT.